The text below deals with one T cell receptor (beta chain). Its antigen is currently not known. No quality values exist for individual bases; no much larger clone is one base distant. Libraries were built with 5' RACE. This sample was sequenced with an Illumina HiSeq 2500. The second PCR ran for about 7 to 11 cycles and used a J-beta primer mix along with a sample-barcoded 5' primer. A template-switch 5' adaptor carrying 12 random nucleotides introduced a unique molecular identifier onto each TCR beta cDNA molecule. Each sample yielded at least 2.5 million CDR3-containing paired-end reads. The Mint cDNA synthesis kit, primed by a TRBC-specific oligonucleotide, was used to synthesize first-strand cDNA from all RNA. Following uracil-DNA glycosylase treatment, all cDNA underwent a first 18-cycle PCR with the universal primers M1SS and BC2_uni_R. The paper's processing steps were these. Normalization of each sample was performed by random selection of 1 million high-quality reads, each carrying a distinct molecular identifier. Reads sharing molecular identifiers were discarded rather than binned into consensus sequences. CDR3 identification, clonotype clustering and error correction used MiTCR with a Q25 quality threshold and the strictest error-elimination algorithm. A nonparametric unseen species model with Euler transformation was used to estimate a lower bound on total TCR beta diversity. TCRdb took the public reads, trimmed them with fastp at Q25, ran MiXCR for clone calling and kept in-frame beta chains. Records with the same CDR3 protein are collapsed into one entry carrying the most frequent genes and DNA. TCRdb assigned the V and J calls; the authors' analysis was not used. In all, the sample holds about 800,000 distinct CDR3 sequences, and roughly 50% of those were seen once. Of the sample, around 20% falls within the top ten clones.

The donors were a few dozen Caucasian individuals from Russia, aged roughly 6 to 100 years, who were systemically healthy. Each donor gave ten milliliters of peripheral blood, drawn into EDTA-treated Vacutainer tubes. Ficoll-Paque density-gradient centrifugation was used to isolate PBMCs, with at least 7 million obtained per sample. Total RNA was extracted from PBMCs with Trizol reagent, with at least 6 micrograms obtained per sample. Naive CD45RAhigh/CD27high T cell percentages were measured by flow cytometry on a PBMC aliquot from every donor. This entry is derived from a study of blood T cells in healthy people across ages (dated by TCRdb to the mid-2010s). With respect to the entire study: In model experiments, template switching captured about one uniquely barcoded TCR beta cDNA molecule for every two T cells. Two additional independent replicas of 1 million unique cDNA reads from the same blood draw were analyzed for two donors (one aged 18 to 29 and one aged 80 or older). To track age-related changes in TCR beta repertoire diversity, the study relied on deep sequencing normalized with unique cDNA molecular identifiers. To avoid experimental bias, donors of different ages were randomly spread across the sequencing lanes. The donors were divided into four age groups: young (average around 16 years), middle-aged (around 41), aged (approximately 64) and long-lived (roughly 82). What the research found in general, with its limitations: Estimates of total diversity based on one million sequenced T cells were considered lower bounds and underestimates. Compared with the aged group, the long-lived group had more naive CD4+ T cells, fewer expanded clones and increased TCR diversity, suggesting age selection. Because profiling used bulk unsorted PBMCs, naive and antigen-experienced compartments could not be compared conclusively. The CMV infection status of donors was not known, potentially confounding age-related changes in expanded clonotypes. A strong correlation was found between observed TCR beta diversity and the percentage of naive T cells measured by flow cytometry. As age increased, observed TCR beta diversity per million T cells dropped in a roughly linear way, and a significant reduction was already evident by age about 40.

The sequence was collected from a man aged 30-40 years in good health. The sample comprised blood.

The nucleotide sequence is TGCGCCAGCAGCTCTCGGGCGGGATGGTCCAATGAGCAGTACTTC. Its translation reads: CASSSRAGWSNEQYF. The chain employs TRBV4-3 and TRBJ2-5; the D segment could be TRBD2, given 6 matching bases. From the germline V gene, CDR1 is LGHNA and CDR2 is YSLEER. At the junction V is shortened by 5 bases and J by 11 bases, with 24 bases in between. From the cysteine up to the phenylalanine, the CDR3 has a length of 15 residues. The CDR3 DNA has 45 bases and is translated from base 1.